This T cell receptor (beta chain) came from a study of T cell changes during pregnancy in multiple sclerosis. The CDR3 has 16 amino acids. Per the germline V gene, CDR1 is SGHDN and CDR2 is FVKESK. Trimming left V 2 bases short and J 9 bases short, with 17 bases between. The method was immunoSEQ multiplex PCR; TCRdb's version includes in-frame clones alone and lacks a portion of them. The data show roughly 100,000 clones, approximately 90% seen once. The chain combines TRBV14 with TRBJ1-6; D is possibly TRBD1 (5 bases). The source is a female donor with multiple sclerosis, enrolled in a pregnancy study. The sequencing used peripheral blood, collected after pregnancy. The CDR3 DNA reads TGTGCCAGCAGCCAACGTACTCCGGGGGGGGGTTCACCCCTCCACTTT. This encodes CASSQRTPGGGSPLHF.